This T cell receptor (beta chain) was identified during a study of T cell changes during pregnancy in multiple sclerosis. Clones were sequenced by immunoSEQ multiplex PCR, and TCRdb holds only the in-frame ones, with some missing. The sample has roughly 27,000 clones; around 85% are singletons. This clone was detected only once. Sample: CD8+ T cells from peripheral blood mononuclear cells, taken after pregnancy. This TCR was recovered from a female donor with multiple sclerosis, enrolled in a pregnancy study.

CDR3 loop: CAWKGNSYEQYF. The CDR3 region has the DNA TGTGCCTGGAAGGGGAACTCCTACGAGCAGTACTTC. The chain employs TRBV30 and TRBJ2-7; tentative D call: TRBD1 (5 bases). Germline CDR1 reads GTSNPN; CDR2 reads SVGIG (reference sequence). The CDR3 has 12 residues. Trimming left V 4 bases short and J 0 bases short, with 7 bases between.